The rows below give T cell receptor beta chains drawn from one sample of a study of T cells in Graves' hyperthyroidism and ophthalmopathy. Via MiXCR, TCRdb re-called the multiplex PCR reads, giving one row per CDR3 protein. In the table there are approximately 400,000 distinct CDR3 sequences, approximately 15% of which are singletons. Sequenced sample: blood. These receptors were obtained from a woman under 40 with Graves' hyperthyroidism. The CDR3 runs from the conserved cysteine through the conserved F or W. The order of the fields is clone size, V gene, D gene, J gene, CDR3 DNA, CDR3 protein. A D gene is named only where the DNA matches it firmly. Where a row states a size, it is once, few, many or the class of an expanded clone; other rows omit it.

>few|TRBV7-9|NA|TRBJ2-7
TGTGCCATAAATCAGGGGTCGGCCTACGAGCAGTACTTC
CAINQGSAYEQYF
>NA|TRBV4-1|NA|TRBJ2-5
TGCGCCAGCAGCCAAGGGTCTGTTCAAGAGACCCAGTACTTC
CASSQGSVQETQYF
>NA|TRBV5-1|TRBD1|TRBJ2-7
TGCGCCAGCAGCCCGGACGGGACAGGGCCGGCCGAGCGGTACTTC
CASSPDGTGPAERYF
>many|TRBV27|NA|TRBJ2-7
TGTGCCAGCAGGGGGACCAATTTGTACGAGCAGTACTTC
CASRGTNLYEQYF
>NA|TRBV19|TRBD2|TRBJ2-2
TGTGCCAGTAGGATAGCGGGAGGGCCATACGGGGAGCTGTTTTTT
CASRIAGGPYGELFF
>few|TRBV4-1|NA|TRBJ1-5
TGCGCCAGCAGCCCACGTATAACATCTCGCAATCAGCCCCAGCATTTT
CASSPRITSRNQPQHF
>many|TRBV3-1|NA|TRBJ2-1
TGTGCCAGCAGCCAAGGTGGGGGCCCTGTCAATGAGCAGTTCTTC
CASSQGGGPVNEQFF
>many|TRBV2|TRBD1|TRBJ1-5
TGTGCCAGCAGGAGGGACAGGGACAATCAGCCCCAGCATTTT
CASRRDRDNQPQHF
>many|TRBV20-1|NA|TRBJ1-1
TGCAGTGCTAGTGGGGGAATAGGTTTGTCTGAAGCTTTCTTT
CSASGGIGLSEAFF
>few|TRBV25-1|TRBD2|TRBJ2-1
TGTGCCAGCAGTGTGGCGGGAGTAGACAATGAGCAGTTCTTC
CASSVAGVDNEQFF
>many|TRBV9|NA|TRBJ2-1
TGTGCCAGCAGCGTGAGGACGGGGAGGAATGAGCAGTTCTTC
CASSVRTGRNEQFF
>few|TRBV18|TRBD2|TRBJ2-2
TGTGCCAGCTCACCTGGCGGGAGGGCACCCGCGAACACCGGGGAGCTGTTTTTT
CASSPGGRAPANTGELFF
>few|TRBV28|NA|TRBJ2-7
TGTGCCAGCAGTTTTGATGAGCTCGCCTCCTACGAGCAGTACTTC
CASSFDELASYEQYF
>NA|TRBV5-4|NA|TRBJ2-1
TGTGCCAGCAGCTGGACACTGGGCAATGAGCAGTCCTTC
CASSWTLGNEQSF
>many|TRBV18|TRBD1|TRBJ1-6
TGTGCCAGCTCATCAGGACAGGGAGGCAATTCACCCCTCCACTTT
CASSSGQGGNSPLHF
>many|TRBV20-1|NA|TRBJ2-7
TGCAGTGCCCAGACCACAAACTACGAGCAGTACTTC
CSAQTTNYEQYF
>NA|TRBV28|TRBD1|TRBJ2-1
TGTGCCAGCAGTTTATTTGTGGGGACAGGGGCCTACAATGAGCAGTTCTTC
CASSLFVGTGAYNEQFF
>few|TRBV20-1|TRBD2|TRBJ2-1
TGCAGTGCCAGCCCCCCGACTAGCGGGAACTACAATGAGCAGTTCTTC
CSASPPTSGNYNEQFF
>many|TRBV6-1|TRBD1|TRBJ2-3
TGTGCCAGTACCGGGACAGGGATCACAGATACGCAGTATTTT
CASTGTGITDTQYF
>many|TRBV3-1|NA|TRBJ1-1
TGTGCCAGCAGCCAAGTAAGCGGGAGGGGGAACACTGAAGCTTTCTTT
CASSQVSGRGNTEAFF
>NA|TRBV7-9|NA|TRBJ2-7
TGTGCCAGCAGCTTAGGAGCGGAGAAATACGAGCAGTACTTC
CASSLGAEKYEQYF
>many|TRBV5-1|NA|TRBJ2-3
TGCGCCAGCAGCTTGGCCTGGACAGATACGCAGTATTTT
CASSLAWTDTQYF
>many|TRBV27|NA|TRBJ1-4
TGTGCCAGCAGTTTAGTAACATCTCAGAACGAAAAACTGTTTTTT
CASSLVTSQNEKLFF
>few|TRBV30|NA|TRBJ2-3
TGTGCCTGGAGTGTACTTGAGAACGATGCGCAGTATTTT
CAWSVLENDAQYF
>many|TRBV2|TRBD2|TRBJ2-1
TGTGCCGGGGAAAGCGGGGCCTCCTACAATGAGCAGTTCTTC
CAGESGASYNEQFF
>many|TRBV7-8|NA|TRBJ2-1
TGTGCCAGCAGCTTAGAACAGGGAACAACTGAGCAGTTCTTC
CASSLEQGTTEQFF
>NA|TRBV25-1|NA|TRBJ2-5
TGTGCCAGCAGTGAAGCGGGACTTCTGGGGACCCAGTACTTC
CASSEAGLLGTQYF
>NA|TRBV3-1|NA|TRBJ2-3
TGTGCCAGCAGCTTTTATCCAGATACGCAGTATTTT
CASSFYPDTQYF
>NA|TRBV5-4|NA|TRBJ2-1
TGTGCCAGCAGCCTCGGACTCAGGGGCAATGAGCAGTTCTTC
CASSLGLRGNEQFF
>few|TRBV12-3/TRBV12-4|NA|TRBJ1-5
TGTGCCAGCAGCAACGGGGGGGCAGGCAATCAGCCCCAGCATTTT
CASSNGGAGNQPQHF
>NA|TRBV20-1|TRBD2|TRBJ2-1
TGCAGTGCTAGAAAGACTAGCGGGTTTGTCAATGAGCAGTTCTTC
CSARKTSGFVNEQFF
>many|TRBV3-1|NA|TRBJ2-1
TGTGCCAGCAGCCAAGGGGTTATTTCCTACAATGAGCAGTTCTTC
CASSQGVISYNEQFF
>many|TRBV20-1|NA|TRBJ1-1
TGCAGTGCTAGGGCGGGCGGCACTGAAGCTTTCTTT
CSARAGGTEAFF
>many|TRBV3-1|TRBD2|TRBJ2-3
TGTGCCAGCAGCCCGTCCTTGTGGAGTCTAGCGGGAGTGTCGACAGATACGCAGTATTTT
CASSPSLWSLAGVSTDTQYF
>NA|TRBV27|TRBD2|TRBJ2-6
TGTGCCAGCAGAACTAGCGCGGGGGCCAACGTCCTGACTTTC
CASRTSAGANVLTF
>many|TRBV3-1|TRBD2|TRBJ2-7
TGTGCCAGCAGCCAAAATAGCGGGAGCAACTACGAGCAGTACTTC
CASSQNSGSNYEQYF
>many|TRBV20-1|NA|TRBJ1-5
TGCAGTGCTAGGCCAGTAAATAGCAATCAGCCCCAGCATTTT
CSARPVNSNQPQHF
>many|TRBV3-1|TRBD2|TRBJ2-5
TGTGCCAGCAGCCCAAGACTAGCGGGAGGGGACGAGACCCAGTACTTC
CASSPRLAGGDETQYF
>many|TRBV3-1|TRBD1|TRBJ2-7
TGTGCCAGCAGCCAAGATTCCGCCAGGGGGCATAGCTACGAGCAGTACTTC
CASSQDSARGHSYEQYF
>many|TRBV7-9|NA|TRBJ2-1
TGTGCCAGCTCCCTGGGCGGGACCTACAATGAGCAGTTCTTC
CASSLGGTYNEQFF
>many|TRBV11-2|TRBD1|TRBJ2-7
TGTGCCAGCAGCCTACAAGGGACAGCCTACGAGCAGTACTTC
CASSLQGTAYEQYF
>many|TRBV6-2/TRBV6-3|NA|TRBJ2-1
TGTGCCAGCAGTCGAGGGAGGGGGACCAGGGATGAGCAGTTCTTC
CASSRGRGTRDEQFF
>many|TRBV28|NA|TRBJ2-3
TGTGCCAGCAGTTTGACCCAGGTAGATACGCAGTATTTT
CASSLTQVDTQYF
>few|TRBV7-3|TRBD1|TRBJ1-2
TGTGCCAGCAGCCCCCAACCGGGACAGGGATACGGCTACACCTTC
CASSPQPGQGYGYTF
>many|TRBV28|NA|TRBJ1-5
TGTGCCAGCAGCCTTCCCGTTTCGGGGGAATATAGCAATCAGCCCCAGCATTTT
CASSLPVSGEYSNQPQHF
>many|TRBV15|TRBD1|TRBJ1-1
TGTGCCACCCAAAGACAGGGGGGAATGAACACTGAAGCTTTCTTT
CATQRQGGMNTEAFF
>few|TRBV5-4|NA|TRBJ2-3
TGTGCCAGCAGCTTGGTTCTGCCTTCGGATACGCAGTATTTT
CASSLVLPSDTQYF
>few|TRBV30|NA|TRBJ1-4
TGTGCCTGGAGTTACACTAATGAAAAACTGTTTTTT
CAWSYTNEKLFF
>few|TRBV6-1|TRBD1|TRBJ1-2
TGTGCCAGCAGTGAAGCGCCGGGACAGGCCGGCTATGGCTACACCTTC
CASSEAPGQAGYGYTF
>many|TRBV28|TRBD2|TRBJ2-1
TGTGCCAGCAGTTCGCCCGGGACTAGCGGTTACAATGAGCAGTTCTTC
CASSSPGTSGYNEQFF
>NA|TRBV18|TRBD1|TRBJ2-6
TGTGCCAGCTCACCCGGGACAGCGAACTCTGGGGCCAACGTCCTGACTTTC
CASSPGTANSGANVLTF
>many|TRBV6-1|TRBD1|TRBJ2-7
TGTGCCAGCAGAGCCGGGACAGGGTCCTACGAGCAGTACTTC
CASRAGTGSYEQYF
>few|TRBV6-1|TRBD1|TRBJ2-7
TGTGCCAGCAGCCCGGGACAGCTCTACGAGCAGTACTTC
CASSPGQLYEQYF
>many|TRBV18|TRBD1|TRBJ1-2
TGTGCCAGCTCACCCCTAGGACAGGGCAGCTATGGCTACACCTTC
CASSPLGQGSYGYTF
>NA|TRBV27|NA|TRBJ2-5
TGTGCCAGCAGTCCCCGGACCCAACAAGAGACCCAGTACTTC
CASSPRTQQETQYF